The rows below give T cell receptor beta chains drawn from one sample of a study of radiotherapy plus CTLA-4 blockade in lung cancer. The assay was immunoSEQ multiplex PCR, and TCRdb's table has in-frame clones only and misses some. The table records tens of thousands of clones, around 87% of them present only once. The sequenced sample was peripheral blood, obtained from a patient treated with radiotherapy plus ipilimumab. These receptors all come from a human donor with non-small cell lung cancer that progressed on radiotherapy plus ipilimumab. CDR3s include the opening cysteine and the closing phenylalanine or tryptophan. The order of the fields is V gene, D gene, CDR3 protein. The D gene is left open where the match is weak.

TRBV9,.,CASSVRRGTEAFF
TRBV28,TRBD2,CASSSPIAGGRLAEQYF
TRBV5-1,.,CASSLGGAGGNSPLHF
TRBV15,.,CATSRGRDENEQFF
TRBV2,TRBD2,CASTSDLAGGETQYF
TRBV6-6,.,CASRTRQANQPQHF
TRBV7-8,.,CASSSGAVLLDEQFF
TRBV11-3,.,CASTLRVNEQFF
TRBV7-2,.,CASSPRTVSYGYTF
TRBV7-2,TRBD2,CASSLVVTSGDTQYF
TRBV5-1,.,CASSLNRRQGYQETQYF
TRBV5-1,.,CASSLAVTGELFF
TRBV4-1,.,CASSQEGGLSPRGTEAFF
TRBV4-1,TRBD1,CASSQVEQGADFF
TRBV6-5,TRBD1,CASSPGTGGSYGYTF
TRBV2,.,CGVGQETQYF
TRBV28,.,CASTIYQEMNTEAFF
TRBV5-1,.,CASRWYRTTDTQYF
TRBV5-1,TRBD1,CASSLAGTEVETQYF
TRBV5-1,.,CASENGQGNDEQFF
TRBV30,.,CAWSVLQGPAYGYTF
TRBV7-9,.,CASSLGLQGTDTQYF
TRBV7-2,.,CASSLKGPPGADTQYF